The TCR beta chain described here comes from a study of post-analysis software for immune sequencing data. Overall study results and limits: F measure clustering grouped samples strongly by preparation batch. Comparison of patients with controls showed five TRBV segments more frequent in patients, TRBV5-6, TRBV5-1 and TRBV20-1 among them. Patients with multiple sclerosis recorded significantly lower normalized Chao1 diversity than controls, the study found.

Presence of unique molecular identifiers characterized the TCR beta cDNA libraries. Input of 1 to 10 million T cells yielded around 460,000 cDNA molecules. TCRdb passed the PCR reads through MiXCR, listing each CDR3 protein once. The data contain about 810,000 distinct CDR3 sequences, roughly half of them singletons. The CDR3 consists of 15 residues. V dropped 3 bases and J dropped 5 bases, with 17 bases sitting between them. Germline values: CDR1 SGHRS, CDR2 YFSETQ. A remark on this clonotype: As yet, its antigen is unknown.

The TCR comes from a girl aged 5-17 years with multiple sclerosis. This chain links TRBV5-1 with TRBJ1-1, with D possibly TRBD1 on 6 matching bases. The specimen was blood. The CDR3 DNA follows: TGCGCCAGCAGCTGGAGATTACAGGGCCGGACTGAAGCTTTCTTT. It codes for CASSWRLQGRTEAFF.